A single sample gave rise to the 18 T cell receptor beta chains below, sequenced in a study of cytotoxic CD8 clonotypes in ibrutinib-treated CLL. Profiled with immunoSEQ multiplex PCR; TCRdb holds only in-frame clones, not every one. The sample shows 6,200 or so clones, 60% to 75% of them seen only once. The sequenced sample was PBMCs, obtained before ibrutinib treatment. The receptors derive from a human donor with chronic lymphocytic leukemia.

This clone was seen more than once but under ten times. The chain is built from TRBV5-1 and TRBJ2-3; 7 positions match TRBD2. The CDR3 contains 16 residues. The V segment lost 4 bases and the J segment 4 bases; nucleotides outside the gene matches: 12. Germline V CDR1 and CDR2: SGHRS, YFSETQ. Here the CDR3 DNA reads TGCGCCAGCAGCCCGAGCCCAGGACTAGGTTCAGATACGCAGTATTTT. Translated: CASSPSPGLGSDTQYF.

This sequence joins TRBV2 and TRBJ2-5; no firm D call. The germline CDR1 and CDR2 sequences are SNHLY and FYNNEI. The length of the CDR3 is 13 residues. Trimming cost V 4 bases and J 5 bases, with 11 bases left between them. For the CDR3, the DNA is TGTGCCAGCAGTGTTCGGTCCAGGGAGACCCAGTACTTC. Its translation is CASSVRSRETQYF. Variable domain in full (rest from reference TRBV2 and TRBJ2-5): EPEVTQTPSHQVTQMGQEVILRCVPISNHLYFYWYRQILGQKVEFLVSFYNNEISEKSEIFDDQFSVERPDGSNFTLKIRSTKLEDSAMYFCASSVRSRETQYFGPGTRLLVL.

The chain couples TRBV29-1 to TRBJ2-2; the match to TRBD1 covers 7 bases. This CDR3 is built from 12 residues. CDR1 is SQVTM and CDR2 is ANQGSEA in the germline V gene. CDR3 loop: CQGQVWTGELFF. CDR3 nucleotide sequence: TGCCAAGGACAGGTTTGGACCGGGGAGCTGTTTTTT.

The chain has TRBV19 and TRBJ1-2, with 9 nucleotides matching TRBD1. V was clipped by 3 bases and J by 4 bases; unmatched bases: 6. The germline V gene has CDR1 LNHDA and CDR2 SQIVND (reference sequence). The CDR3 spans 15 residues. The CDR3 nucleotides read TGTGCCAGTAGTATTGGGACAGGGCGAAGCTATGGCTACACCTTC. This encodes CASSIGTGRSYGYTF.

The count of this clone is one. The rearrangement links TRBV7-9 to TRBJ1-1, with 7 bases aligning to TRBD1. CDR1 SEHNR and CDR2 FQNEAQ come from the germline V gene (reference sequence). V gave up 5 bases and J gave up 4 bases; unmatched junction bases: 10. The length of the CDR3 is 15 residues. The CDR3 loop is CASSPKGTVLTEAFF. CDR3 DNA: TGTGCCAGCAGCCCAAAGGGGACAGTCCTCACTGAAGCTTTCTTT.

This clone has a handful of counts. The J gene is TRBJ1-5, the V gene TRBV27; D is perhaps TRBD1 (5 bases). Trimming cost V 6 bases and J 7 bases, with 19 bases left between them. This CDR3 region has 15 residues. From germline, CDR1 is MNHEY and CDR2 SMNVEV (reference sequence). In DNA form, the CDR3 reads TGTGCCAGCAGGGCCCTCAGGGATATCCCGCAGCCCCAGCATTTT. Protein: CASRALRDIPQPQHF.

The chain links TRBV9 to TRBJ2-1, with 7 nucleotides matching TRBD2. This CDR3 contains 14 residues. The J segment lost 8 bases and the V segment lost 4 bases, leaving 9 bases of the junction unmatched. Germline-derived CDR1 and CDR2 are SGDLS and YYNGEE. The CDR3: CASSFRLAGDEQFF. The CDR3 region has the DNA TGTGCCAGCAGCTTCCGACTAGCAGGCGATGAGCAGTTCTTC. Full variable domain (missing parts from reference TRBV9 and TRBJ2-1): DSGVTQTPKHLITATGQRVTLRCSPRSGDLSVYWYQQSLDQGLQFLIQYYNGEERAKGNILERFSAQQFPDLHSELNLSSLELGDSALYFCASSFRLAGDEQFFGPGTRLTVL.

V is TRBV28 and J is TRBJ2-7; 10 bases map to TRBD1. The CDR3 sequence is 17 residues long. Germline V gives CDR1 MDHEN, CDR2 SYDVKM. V trimming: 5 bases; J trimming: 4 bases; junction bases outside the gene matches: 14. The DNA for the CDR3 is TGTGCCAGCAGTAGGACCGGGACAGGGGCTCGTCGGTACGAGCAGTACTTC. Translated, it gives CASSRTGTGARRYEQYF. Supplemented by reference TRBV28 and TRBJ2-7, the full variable domain reads DVKVTQSSRYLVKRTGEKVFLECVQDMDHENMFWYRQDPGLGLRLIYFSYDVKMKEKGDIPEGYSVSREKKERFSLILESASTNQTSMYLCASSRTGTGARRYEQYFGPGTRLTVT.

This chain uses TRBV4-1 with TRBJ2-5; possible D gene TRBD2, 6 bases. CDR3 length: 14 amino acids. CDR1 MGHRA and CDR2 YSYEKL come from the germline V gene. V dropped 0 bases and J dropped 5 bases, with 10 bases sitting between them. The CDR3 is CASSQDGGRETQYF. Here the CDR3 DNA reads TGCGCCAGCAGCCAAGACGGGGGTAGGGAGACCCAGTACTTC.

V and J are TRBV19 and TRBJ2-1; 8 bases agree with TRBD1. Germline-derived CDR1 and CDR2 are LNHDA and SQIVND (reference sequence). V shed 3 bases and J 8 bases; nucleotides not matched to a gene: 6. CDR3 length equals 14 residues. The CDR3 nucleotides are TGTGCCAGTAGTATCCAGGGGGCCGGGGATGAGCAGTTCTTC. Translation: CASSIQGAGDEQFF.

This clone was counted once. The chain combines TRBV5-1 with TRBJ1-2, with 8 bases identical to TRBD1. V dropped 4 bases and J dropped 5; count of bases not matched to a gene: 13. CDR1 is SGHRS, CDR2 YFSETQ, per germline. This CDR3 comprises 16 residues. The CDR3 loop is CASSPAPDRVGYGYTF. The CDR3 region has the DNA TGCGCCAGCAGCCCGGCCCCGGACAGGGTTGGATATGGCTACACCTTC.

This clone was detected a few times. The CDR3 sequence: CASSDYGYTF. The CDR3 coding sequence is TGTGCCAGCAGCGACTATGGCTACACCTTC. This chain links TRBV28 with TRBJ1-2; D gene unclear. CDR3 length equals 10 residues. Trimming pared 6 bases from V and 3 bases from J, leaving 2 bases between. CDR1 is MDHEN, CDR2 SYDVKM, per germline.

Sample share makes this clone hyperexpanded. V is TRBV4-1 and J is TRBJ1-5; D gene unclear. V lost 0 bases and J 1 base, leaving 7 bases between the germline ends. The CDR3 is made up of 15 amino acids. Germline V gene data show CDR1 as MGHRA and CDR2 as YSYEKL. The CDR3 here is CASSQDPLSNQPQHF. CDR3 sequence (DNA): TGCGCCAGCAGCCAAGATCCCCTAAGCAATCAGCCCCAGCATTTT.

The rearrangement uses TRBV27 and TRBJ1-5; no clear D gene. Germline V lookup: CDR1 MNHEY, CDR2 SMNVEV (reference sequence). The germline V and J ends were trimmed by 5 bases and 10 bases, with 15 bases remaining between them. CDR3 length: 13 amino acids. CDR3 loop: CASSLGGEAPQHF. Written as DNA, the CDR3 is TGTGCCAGCAGTCTTGGTGGGGAGGCCCCCCAGCATTTT.

The rearrangement uses TRBV5-4 and TRBJ2-6, with D hard to call. Trimming left V 1 base short and J 1 base short, with 6 bases between. The V gene's germline CDR1 is SGHNT and CDR2 YYREEE (reference sequence). The CDR3 contains 15 residues. CDR3 DNA sequence: TGTGCCAGCAGCTTGCCGGTTTCTGGGGCCAACGTCCTGACTTTC. Protein: CASSLPVSGANVLTF.

The CDR3 DNA reads TGTGCCAGTAGTATAGTAGCCGGATCCGAGCAGTACTTC. Translation: CASSIVAGSEQYF. V and J are TRBV19 and TRBJ2-7; no firm D call. V shed 1 base and J shed 6 bases, with 10 bases lying between them. This CDR3 has 13 residues. Germline V gene lookup returns CDR1 LNHDA and CDR2 SQIVND (reference sequence).

The V call is TRBV30, the J call TRBJ1-6, with TRBD1 matching over 7 bases. Germline CDR1 reads GTSNPN; CDR2 reads SVGIG (reference sequence). This CDR3 is 16 amino acids long. V shed 1 base, J shed 5 bases, and the junction held 8 bases outside the gene matches. CDR3 sequence (DNA): TGTGCCTGGAGTGCCACCAACAGGGGAAATAATTCACCCCTCCACTTT. Translated, it gives CAWSATNRGNNSPLHF.

The CDR3 loop reads CASTPRTGGFEQYF. The CDR3 DNA is TGTGCCAGCACCCCTAGGACAGGGGGATTCGAGCAGTACTTC. This chain joins TRBV6-6 and TRBJ2-7, with 10 bases identical to TRBD1. CDR1 MNHNY and CDR2 SVGAGI come from the germline V gene (reference sequence). V was clipped by 7 bases and J by 6 bases; unmatched bases: 9. The CDR3 sequence is 14 residues long.